The 13 T cell receptor beta chains given below trace back to one sample, sequenced in a study of CD8 T cells in ankylosing spondylitis. Study-level findings and limits: Typical of ankylosing spondylitis blood, it appeared, was a TCR beta motif of under 10 highly homologous variants.

These TCRs are of unknown antigen specificity. One entry per CDR3 protein, called by TCRdb with MiXCR from the 5' RACE reads. The sample carries 670,000 or so distinct CDR3 sequences, around 20% recorded once. Material: blood, either unsorted or a sorted T cell fraction (not recorded which). These receptors were obtained from a male donor with ankylosing spondylitis.

The chain employs TRBV9 and TRBJ2-3; D is uncertain. V lost 3 bases, J lost 6 bases, and 8 bases lay in between. CDR3 length: 12 amino acids. Germline V CDR1 and CDR2: SGDLS, YYNGEE. The CDR3 region is CASSGDGDTQYF. CDR3 in DNA: TGTGCCAGCAGCGGAGACGGGGATACGCAGTATTTT.

This clonotype was seen a handful of times. The J gene is TRBJ1-1, the V gene TRBV6-1; D unresolved. CDR3 length: 13 residues. Trimming pared 7 bases from V and 9 bases from J, leaving 18 bases between. CDR1 and CDR2 (germline): MNHNS, SASEGT. CDR3 DNA: TGTGCCAGCACCCAGTCGGAGGAGGGAAAAGCTTTCTTT. This translates into CASTQSEEGKAFF.

The table lists this clonotype with a few counts. The chain employs TRBV29-1 and TRBJ2-5, with D possibly matching TRBD1 (5 bases). The V end was cut by 4 bases, the J end by 3 bases, with 12 bases between. CDR1 and CDR2 from the germline V gene are SQVTM and ANQGSEA. The CDR3 totals 13 residues. CDR3 nucleotides: TGCAGCGTTGGACAGCTACAAGAAGAGACCCAGTACTTC. The encoded protein is CSVGQLQEETQYF.

This clonotype was picked up a small number of times. This chain connects TRBV12-3 or TRBV12-4 to TRBJ1-6; possible D gene TRBD1, 5 bases. Trimming removed 3 bases from V and 10 bases from J, with 10 bases in between. The CDR3 consists of 13 residues. The CDR3 sequence: CASSFRVLSPLHF. DNA for the CDR3: TGTGCCAGCAGTTTCAGGGTACTATCACCCCTCCACTTT.

This chain uses TRBV5-6 with TRBJ1-3, with D unresolved. Germline CDR1 and CDR2: SGHDT and YYEEEE. V lost 2 bases to trimming and J lost 1 base, with 7 bases between them. CDR3 length: 14 residues. CDR3 sequence: CASSFQVSGNTIYF. CDR3 bases: TGTGCCAGCAGCTTCCAGGTGTCTGGAAACACCATATATTTT. The entire variable domain, with the rest obtained from reference TRBV5-6 and TRBJ1-3, is as follows: DAGVTQSPTHLIKTRGQQVTLRCSPKSGHDTVSWYQQALGQGPQFIFQYYEEEERQRGNFPDRFSGHQFPNYSSELNVNALLLGDSALYLCASSFQVSGNTIYFGEGSWLTVV.

This clonotype was seen only a few times. The V call is TRBV2, the J call TRBJ1-4; 8 bases are shared with TRBD1. This CDR3 is built from 14 residues. Trimming at V came to 6 bases and at J to 7 bases, leaving 7 bases not matched to a gene. CDR1 is SNHLY and CDR2 is FYNNEI in the germline V gene. The DNA of the CDR3 is TGTGCCAGCAGAAACAGGGGGTCTGGTGAAAAACTGTTTTTT. Protein: CASRNRGSGEKLFF.

This clonotype was observed a handful of times. V is TRBV5-1 and J is TRBJ2-2; D unclear. Between the trimmed V and J ends, which lost 4 bases and 7 bases, there was a span of 11 bases. Germline V gene data show CDR1 as SGHRS and CDR2 as YFSETQ. The CDR3 extends over 13 amino acids. The DNA for the CDR3 is TGCGCCAGCAGCGCCCGGAGTAACGGGGAGCTGTTTTTT. Translated: CASSARSNGELFF.

This clonotype was seen only a few times. V usage is TRBV5-1 and J usage is TRBJ2-1, with 8 bases fitting TRBD2. V dropped 0 bases and J dropped 8; count of bases not matched to a gene: 10. Germline V gene lookup returns CDR1 SGHRS and CDR2 YFSETQ. The CDR3 contains 16 residues. The CDR3 here is CASSLAGTRIRDEQFF. The CDR3, as DNA: TGCGCCAGCAGCTTGGCCGGGACTAGAATCAGGGATGAGCAGTTCTTC.

This clonotype was observed a handful of times. This sequence joins TRBV5-1 and TRBJ2-7, with unresolved D. V shed 0 bases and J shed 2 bases, with 12 bases lying between them. The CDR3 covers 15 residues. From germline, CDR1 is SGHRS and CDR2 YFSETQ. The CDR3 sequence: CASSLGWSSTYEQYF. The CDR3, as DNA: TGCGCCAGCAGCTTGGGATGGTCTTCTACCTACGAGCAGTACTTC.

V gene TRBV7-2 combines with J gene TRBJ1-1; D not resolved. The ends were cut back, 4 bases at V and 2 bases at J, with 5 bases in the middle. Germline V CDR1 and CDR2: SGHTA, FQGNSA. The CDR3 consists of 12 residues. This CDR3 reads CASSYFNTEAFF. CDR3 in DNA: TGTGCCAGCAGCTACTTTAACACTGAAGCTTTCTTT.

This clonotype was recorded a few times. This sequence joins TRBV2 and TRBJ2-4; 10 bases align to TRBD1. The CDR3 covers 12 residues. Germline V gene lookup returns CDR1 SNHLY and CDR2 FYNNEI. V was pared by 4 bases and J by 9 bases, with 0 bases of the junction left unmatched. CDR3 protein: CASSGQGAIQYF. CDR3 coding DNA: TGTGCCAGCAGTGGACAGGGGGCCATTCAGTACTTC.

The rearrangement links TRBV9 to TRBJ1-2; the D is unclear. Germline loops: CDR1 SGDLS, CDR2 YYNGEE. The ends were cut back, 3 bases at V and 3 bases at J, with 6 bases in the middle. The CDR3 runs 12 residues. As DNA, the CDR3 is TGTGCCAGCAGCGGCTTGGACTATGGCTACACCTTC. Translating it yields CASSGLDYGYTF.

The J gene is TRBJ2-3, the V gene TRBV24-1; a possible D gene is TRBD1 (6 bases). Germline loops: CDR1 KGHDR, CDR2 SFDVKD. The CDR3 spans 16 residues. V shed 9 bases and J shed 4 bases, with 22 bases lying between them. In DNA, the CDR3 is TGTGCCACCGGCAGTAGGGGGACCGGGGTTCCAGATACGCAGTATTTT. Its protein is CATGSRGTGVPDTQYF.